Below are 30 T cell receptor beta chains sequenced from a single sample in a study of early T cells in non-severe SARS-CoV-2 infection. TCRdb itself ran the 5' RACE reads through MiXCR, one entry per CDR3 protein. The sample contains roughly 53,000 distinct CDR3 sequences, around 9.7% of which appear only once. The sample was whole blood. The receptors derive from an adult who was a healthcare worker with PCR-confirmed SARS-CoV-2 infection or an uninfected control (not recorded which).

This clonotype appeared a few times. The chain employs TRBV20-1 and TRBJ2-5; TRBD1 agrees at 7 bases. The V and J ends lost 2 bases and 2 bases, in that order; junction bases with no gene match: 5. This CDR3 has 14 residues. Germline CDR1 and CDR2: DFQATT and SNEGSKA (reference sequence). Written as DNA, the CDR3 is TGCAGTGCTAGAAAGACAGGGCGTCAAGAGACCCAGTACTTC. Encoded protein: CSARKTGRQETQYF.

This clonotype was counted many times. The chain uses TRBV5-1 and TRBJ2-7; no clear D. Germline CDR1 reads SGHRS; CDR2 reads YFSETQ. The CDR3 extends over 12 amino acids. The V end lost 0 bases, the J end lost 9 bases, and 10 bases lay between the germline ends. CDR3 nucleotides: TGCGCCAGCAGCTTGGCGGGTAGATTGCAGTACTTC. This encodes CASSLAGRLQYF.

This clonotype was seen more than once but under ten times. The chain recombines TRBV6-6 with TRBJ1-2; D call uncertain. CDR1 is MNHNY, CDR2 SVGAGI, per germline (reference sequence). The CDR3 extends over 12 amino acids. V was clipped by 5 bases and J by 3 bases, with 7 bases between them. This CDR3 reads CASSPDYYGYTF. The CDR3 DNA reads TGTGCCAGCAGTCCAGACTACTATGGCTACACCTTC.

There are many counts of this clonotype. The chain is built from TRBV6-1 and TRBJ1-5; weak D call: TRBD1 (6 bases). The CDR3 contains 13 residues. CDR1 and CDR2 from the germline V gene are MNHNS and SASEGT. The V end lost 8 bases, the J end lost 7 bases, and 15 bases lay between the germline ends. CDR3 in amino acids: CASRQAENQPQHF. CDR3 nucleotides: TGTGCCAGCCGACAGGCTGAGAACCAGCCCCAGCATTTT.

As DNA, the CDR3 is TGTGCCAGCAGCTACATTCCAGGGGGCGGTGAAGCTTTCTTT. Its translation: CASSYIPGGGEAFF. The V and J genes are TRBV7-6 and TRBJ1-1; 8 bases match TRBD1. The CDR3 runs 14 residues. Per the germline V gene, CDR1 is SGHVS and CDR2 is FNYEAQ. V lost 4 bases to trimming and J lost 7 bases; unmatched junction nucleotides: 8.

This clonotype was seen a few times. CDR3 DNA sequence: TGTGCCAGCTCAACCACCCGGGACGGCAAAGAAGCTTTCTTT. Its protein product is CASSTTRDGKEAFF. The V and J genes are TRBV18 and TRBJ1-1, with a tentative D call TRBD1 (5 bases). Trimming removed 5 bases at V and 8 bases at J, with 18 bases between. The CDR3 has 14 residues. Germline CDR1 reads KGHSH; CDR2 reads LQKENI.

The V call is TRBV6-6, the J call TRBJ2-3; 10 bases fit TRBD2. This CDR3 is built from 16 residues. The germline V gene has CDR1 MNHNY and CDR2 SVGAGI (reference sequence). Trimming cost V 6 bases and J 2 bases; bases outside gene matches: 8. The CDR3 bases are TGTGCCAGCAGCTCCCTTCTAGCGGGGGCCACAGATACGCAGTATTTT. It translates to CASSSLLAGATDTQYF.

This clonotype was observed many times. V usage is TRBV2 and J usage is TRBJ1-6, with D hard to call. The CDR3 is made up of 12 amino acids. Trimming pared 7 bases from V and 8 bases from J, leaving 9 bases between. Looked up from germline, CDR1 is SNHLY and CDR2 is FYNNEI. This chain's CDR3 is CASTDGYSPLHF. The CDR3, as DNA: TGTGCCAGCACAGATGGGTATTCACCCCTCCACTTT. Variable domain in full (rest from reference TRBV2 and TRBJ1-6): EPEVTQTPSHQVTQMGQEVILRCVPISNHLYFYWYRQILGQKVEFLVSFYNNEISEKSEIFDDQFSVERPDGSNFTLKIRSTKLEDSAMYFCASTDGYSPLHFGNGTRLTVT.

This clonotype has a handful of counts. The V call is TRBV6-6, the J call TRBJ2-1; tentatively, D is TRBD2 (6 bases). CDR1 is MNHNY, CDR2 SVGAGI, per germline (reference sequence). This CDR3 has 15 amino acids. Trimming took 5 bases from V and 0 from J, leaving 11 bases between them. The CDR3 nucleotides are TGTGCCAGCAGTACCGGGAGCAGCTCCTACAATGAGCAGTTCTTC. Encoded protein: CASSTGSSSYNEQFF.

This clonotype was counted many times. CDR3 bases: TGTGCCAGCAGTGACGGCAGTCAAGCCAAAAACATTCAGTACTTC. Its protein is CASSDGSQAKNIQYF. The chain recombines TRBV2 with TRBJ2-4; D is uncertain. Germline V gene data show CDR1 as SNHLY and CDR2 as FYNNEI. Trimming pared 3 bases from V and 0 bases from J, leaving 9 bases between. CDR3 length: 15 amino acids.

The chain links TRBV6-6 to TRBJ2-7; 7 bases are a match to TRBD1. CDR1 and CDR2 (germline): MNHNY, SVGAGI (reference sequence). Germline trimming cut 6 bases from V and 13 bases from J; bases unmatched to any gene: 15. This CDR3 region has 13 residues. CDR3 nucleotide sequence: TGTGCCAGCAGAAAACCTCCGGACAGGTCGATCTACTTC. Translation gives CASRKPPDRSIYF.

This clonotype was counted ten times or more. V usage is TRBV18 and J usage is TRBJ1-5; possibly TRBD1 for D (6 bases). Trimming took 6 bases from V and 0 from J, leaving 15 bases between them. Per germline, CDR1 KGHSH and CDR2 LQKENI. The CDR3 consists of 16 residues. The CDR3: CASSRGGTNSNQPQHF. The CDR3 DNA sequence: TGTGCCAGCTCTCGGGGGGGGACAAATAGCAATCAGCCCCAGCATTTT.

In the case of this clonotype: One end of the junction is discordant with germline, which a read error may explain. The chain has TRBV10-2 and TRBJ1-6; D call uncertain. This CDR3 has 13 residues. CDR1 and CDR2 from the germline V gene are WSHSY and SAAADI. The CDR3 reads CASSYALSRPFHF. The CDR3 DNA is TGCGCCAGCAGTTACGCCCTGTCGAGACCCTTCCACTTT.

The chain joins TRBV3-1 to TRBJ2-7; D is uncertain. From germline, CDR1 is LGHDT and CDR2 YNNKEL (reference sequence). Between the trimmed V and J ends, which lost 6 bases and 0 bases, there was a span of 18 bases. The CDR3 is 16 amino acids. The DNA of the CDR3 is TGTGCCAGCAGTAGTCCCCGCGTTAGGAACTCCTACGAGCAGTACTTC. Translated, it gives CASSSPRVRNSYEQYF.

In nucleotides, the CDR3 is TGTGCCAGCAGGGACGGGGGGAGCTATGGCTACACCTTC. Its translation is CASRDGGSYGYTF. This chain links TRBV2 with TRBJ1-2; D is perhaps TRBD1 (5 bases). The CDR3 sequence is 13 residues long. Germline loops: CDR1 SNHLY, CDR2 FYNNEI. Trimming left V 6 bases short and J 4 bases short, with 12 bases between.

This sequence joins TRBV7-9 and TRBJ1-4, with a tentative D call TRBD1 (6 bases). This CDR3 is built from 14 residues. CDR1 and CDR2 (germline): SEHNR, FQNEAQ (reference sequence). Trimming took 6 bases from V and 6 from J, leaving 14 bases between them. CDR3 region: CASSRRGLDEKLFF. The CDR3 DNA is TGTGCCAGCAGTAGACGGGGGCTGGATGAAAAACTGTTTTTT.

The chain is built from TRBV6-1 and TRBJ1-5, with TRBD1 as a possible D gene (5 bases). Germline CDR1 and CDR2: MNHNS and SASEGT. This CDR3 contains 13 residues. Trimming stripped 7 bases from V and 3 bases from J, with 10 bases between. CDR3 DNA sequence: TGTGCCAGCACCCGGGACGTCAATCAGCCCCAGCATTTT. Protein product: CASTRDVNQPQHF.

The table lists this clonotype with many counts. The V call is TRBV12-3 or TRBV12-4, the J call TRBJ2-7; 8 nucleotides match TRBD2. CDR3 length: 14 amino acids. V was clipped by 7 bases and J by 7 bases; unmatched bases: 12. CDR3 sequence: CASMERGPLREQYF. The CDR3, as DNA: TGTGCCAGCATGGAGCGGGGGCCATTGCGGGAGCAGTACTTC.

The chain is built from TRBV12-3 or TRBV12-4 and TRBJ1-5; 7 bases are shared with TRBD1. The CDR3 is 15 amino acids. V trimming: 10 bases; J trimming: 2 bases; junction bases outside the gene matches: 11. The CDR3 region has the DNA TGTGCCACCGCCCATTCTGGACAGGGCAATCAGCCCCAGCATTTT. It yields the protein CATAHSGQGNQPQHF.

In this sample, this clonotype turned up many times. The rearrangement links TRBV3-1 to TRBJ2-2; D unclear. Germline CDR1 reads LGHDT; CDR2 reads YNNKEL (reference sequence). The CDR3 covers 15 residues. V was trimmed by 3 bases and J by 6 bases, leaving 14 bases between them. DNA of the CDR3: TGTGCCAGCAGCCAGAATTGGCCCGCCCCCGGGGAGCTGTTTTTT. This sequence encodes CASSQNWPAPGELFF.

This clonotype appeared many times. The chain is built from TRBV12-3 or TRBV12-4 and TRBJ1-1, with a possible D match to TRBD1 (5 bases). Trimming took 8 bases from V and 0 from J, leaving 10 bases between them. The CDR3 spans 13 residues. CDR3: CASSLGVNTEAFF. The DNA for the CDR3 is TGTGCCAGCTCCCTGGGGGTGAACACTGAAGCTTTCTTT.

This clonotype was detected ten times or more. The chain is built from TRBV4-1 and TRBJ2-7; 10 nucleotides align to TRBD1. The J segment lost 2 bases and the V segment lost 1 base, leaving 2 bases of the junction unmatched. CDR1 MGHRA and CDR2 YSYEKL come from the germline V gene. The CDR3 covers 15 residues. The CDR3 reads CASSQGTGGTYEQYF. CDR3 coding DNA: TGCGCCAGCAGCCAAGGGACAGGGGGTACCTACGAGCAGTACTTC.

In this sample, this clonotype turned up a few times. The rearrangement links TRBV6-1 to TRBJ2-1; D uncertain. This CDR3 is built from 14 residues. Germline V gene sequence: CDR1 MNHNS, CDR2 SASEGT. V gave up 4 bases and J gave up 0 bases, with 7 bases separating them. The CDR3 here is CASSAVSSYNEQFF. DNA for the CDR3: TGTGCCAGCAGTGCTGTAAGCTCCTACAATGAGCAGTTCTTC.

This clonotype was picked up a small number of times. V usage is TRBV5-1 and J usage is TRBJ2-7, with D unclear. This CDR3 comprises 13 residues. CDR1 SGHRS and CDR2 YFSETQ come from the germline V gene. Trimming removed 1 base from V and 2 bases from J, with 7 bases in between. CDR3 protein: CASSLSTAYEQYF. The CDR3 DNA reads TGCGCCAGCAGCTTGTCAACGGCCTACGAGCAGTACTTC.

This clonotype was detected a few times. This chain uses TRBV7-9 with TRBJ2-7; TRBD1 matches 7 bases. With V trimmed by 6 bases and J by 6 bases, 5 bases remained unmatched. CDR3 size: 12 residues. Germline V CDR1 and CDR2: SEHNR, FQNEAQ (reference sequence). The CDR3 nucleotides are TGTGCCAGCAGTCAATACAGGGGCGAGCAGTACTTC. Translating gives CASSQYRGEQYF.

The chain links TRBV30 to TRBJ2-3; D may be TRBD2 (5 bases). This CDR3 is 14 amino acids long. Germline V gene sequence: CDR1 GTSNPN, CDR2 SVGIG (reference sequence). V gave up 3 bases and J gave up 2 bases, with 12 bases separating them. CDR3 bases: TGTGCCTGGAGGGACGGGGTGAACACAGATACGCAGTATTTT. Translation: CAWRDGVNTDTQYF.

CDR3 in amino acids: CASQSFGGIGAEAFF. CDR3 sequence (DNA): TGTGCCAGCCAATCCTTCGGGGGAATCGGCGCTGAAGCTTTCTTT. The genes are TRBV11-2 and TRBJ1-1, with D perhaps matching TRBD1 (5 bases). Germline CDR1 SGHAT, CDR2 FQNNGV. The CDR3 is 15 amino acids. Trimming took off 8 bases at V and 6 bases at J, with 22 bases between the two ends. The full variable domain, completed using reference TRBV11-2 and TRBJ1-1, is EAGVAQSPRYKIIEKRQSVAFWCNPISGHATLYWYQQILGQGPKLLIQFQNNGVVDDSQLPKDRFSAERLKGVDSTLKIQPAKLEDSAVYLCASQSFGGIGAEAFFGQGTRLTVV.

This rearrangement joins TRBV7-7 to TRBJ1-5; a weak D match, TRBD1 (5 bases). V was shortened by 5 bases and J by 0 bases, with 23 bases between the two germline ends. Looked up from germline, CDR1 is SSHAT and CDR2 is FNYEAQ (reference sequence). The CDR3 is 19 amino acids. DNA for the CDR3: TGTGCCAGCAGCGGACCAACTGACAGTGGGCCGTATAGCAATCAGCCCCAGCATTTT. It encodes CASSGPTDSGPYSNQPQHF.

This chain connects TRBV7-2 to TRBJ1-5; no clear D gene. The CDR3 runs to 13 residues. Trimming cost V 1 base and J 5 bases, with 6 bases left between them. The V gene's germline CDR1 is SGHTA and CDR2 FQGNSA. The CDR3 coding sequence is TGTGCCAGCAGCTTAGAAGGGTATCAGCCCCAGCATTTT. Its protein is CASSLEGYQPQHF.

Regarding this clonotype: A much bigger clone sits one base away, suggesting this may be a read error. The rearrangement uses TRBV27 and TRBJ1-1; D call uncertain. V lost 6 bases, J lost 1 base, and 3 bases lay in between. CDR1 and CDR2 (germline): MNHEY, SMNVEV (reference sequence). The CDR3 sequence is 11 residues long. CDR3 nucleotide sequence: TGTGCCAGCAGGAAGAACACTGAAGCTTTCTTT. Residues: CASRKNTEAFF.